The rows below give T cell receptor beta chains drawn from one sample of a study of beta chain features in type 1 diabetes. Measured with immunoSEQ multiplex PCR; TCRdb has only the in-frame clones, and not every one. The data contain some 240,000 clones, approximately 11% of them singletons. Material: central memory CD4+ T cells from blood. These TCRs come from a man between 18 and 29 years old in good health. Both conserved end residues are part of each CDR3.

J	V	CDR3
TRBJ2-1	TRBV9	CASSVVGSNEQFF
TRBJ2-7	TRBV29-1	CSVERRAGVYHEQYF
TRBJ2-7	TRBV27	CASKRWGEGEGSYEQYF
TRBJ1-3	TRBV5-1	CASSLPSSGNTIYF
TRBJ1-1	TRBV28	CASSFSQHEGYTEAFF
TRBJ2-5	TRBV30	CAWSVSGAETQYF
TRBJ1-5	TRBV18	CASSGGNQPQHF
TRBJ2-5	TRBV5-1	CASSGLAADQETQYF
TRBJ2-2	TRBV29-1	CSAGRLAGELFF
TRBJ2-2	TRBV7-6	CASSRGLAGVTGELFF
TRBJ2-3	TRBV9	CASSVGTTPSTDTQYF
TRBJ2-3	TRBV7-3	CASSSRLAGVLGTDTQYF
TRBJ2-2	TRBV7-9	CASSLGSRGELFF
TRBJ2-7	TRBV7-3	CASSLNQGSEQYF
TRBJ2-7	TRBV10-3	CAIRNSGSTYEQYF
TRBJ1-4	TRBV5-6	CASSLPGAEKLFF
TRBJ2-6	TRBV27	CASGYGSGANVLTF
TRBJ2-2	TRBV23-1	CASSQSARGMNTGELFF
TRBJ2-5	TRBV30	CAWSVLGGETQYF
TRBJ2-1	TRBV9	CASNRQVSSSYNEQFF
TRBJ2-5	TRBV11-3	CASSLGEDLQETQYF
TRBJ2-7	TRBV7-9	CASSLVGSGGYEQYF
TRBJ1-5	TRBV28	CASRMGPVIKPQHF
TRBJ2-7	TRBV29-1	CSVGREGYEQYF
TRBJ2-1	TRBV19	CASSMAGTSGTRHNEQFF
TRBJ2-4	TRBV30	CAWRRVSGGLAKNIQYF
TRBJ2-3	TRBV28	CASRVGPQRGTDTQYF
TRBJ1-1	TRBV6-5	CASSTTTGRPEAFF
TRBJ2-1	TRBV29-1	CSVPQGGTGANEQFF
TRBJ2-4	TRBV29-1	CSVEDVLAKNIQYF
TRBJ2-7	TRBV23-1	CASSQSVRRREQYF
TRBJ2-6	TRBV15	CATSRERGQISSGANVLTF
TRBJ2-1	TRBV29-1	CSVAGAGGPVEQFF
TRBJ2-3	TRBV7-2	CASSLSSGSTDTQYF
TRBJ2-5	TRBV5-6	CASSLGTGVQETQYF
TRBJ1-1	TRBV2	CASSLQGGDTEAFF
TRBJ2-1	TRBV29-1	CSVVPSGRAPALDEQFF
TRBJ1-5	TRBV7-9	CASSLAGNSNQPQHF
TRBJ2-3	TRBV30	CAWSGGSGRVYTQYF
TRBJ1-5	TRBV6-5	CASSPWTGNQPQHF
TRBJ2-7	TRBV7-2	CASSFKLTYEQYF
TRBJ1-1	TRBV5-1	CASSLEGQFTEAFF
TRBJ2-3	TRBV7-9	CASSLTAGLTDTQYF
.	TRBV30	CAWMKSSYEQYF
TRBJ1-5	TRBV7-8	CASSYGQGRRQPQHF
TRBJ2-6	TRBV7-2	CASSLAGANVLTF
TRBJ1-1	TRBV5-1	CASHAMPAGNTEAFF
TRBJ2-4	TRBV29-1	CSVIPGQGNIQYF
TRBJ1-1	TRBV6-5	CASSYDGGSMNTEAFF